One sample yielded the 9 T cell receptor beta chains listed below, sequenced in a study of shared clonotypes between healthy human individuals. The protocol was immunoSEQ multiplex PCR, while the TCRdb copy is restricted to in-frame clones and leaves out a portion. The table records approximately 500,000 clones, 90% to 97% of them present only once. Sequenced material: naive CD4+ T cells sorted from blood. Noted subset: CD45RA+ positively selected. Receptors originate from a woman in her twenties or thirties in good health.

J is TRBJ2-7 and V is TRBV6-5, with D perhaps being TRBD1 or TRBD2 (7 bases each). V lost 7 bases and J lost 2, with 18 bases in between. This CDR3 has 15 residues. From germline, CDR1 is MNHEY and CDR2 SVGAGI. CDR3 bases: TGTGCCAGCACCCCTTCAGGGGGGGCACCCTACGAGCAGTACTTC. Residues: CASTPSGGAPYEQYF.

The V call is TRBV5-8, the J call TRBJ1-5; 7 positions match TRBD1. Germline V gives CDR1 SGHTS, CDR2 YDEGEE. V gave up 3 bases and J gave up 6 bases; unmatched junction bases: 9. The CDR3 contains 15 residues. The CDR3 DNA follows: TGTGCCAGCAGCTCACACAGGGGAGCGGCTCAGCCCCAGCATTTT. It codes for CASSSHRGAAQPQHF.

This clone was seen just once. The gene calls are TRBV19 and TRBJ2-2; 7 bases fit TRBD2. Germline V gene lookup returns CDR1 LNHDA and CDR2 SQIVND (reference sequence). CDR3 length: 17 amino acids. Losses at the gene ends were 7 bases for V and 4 bases for J; bases not matched to a gene: 15. CDR3 sequence reads: CASIVRIGASGTGELFF. In nucleotides, the CDR3 is TGTGCCAGTATAGTAAGGATTGGGGCTAGCGGCACCGGGGAGCTGTTTTTT.

V usage is TRBV5-1 and J usage is TRBJ2-5; 7 bases map to TRBD1. Judging by the DNA end, TRBJ2-7 fits better; the J call may be wrong. Germline V gene sequence: CDR1 SGHRS, CDR2 YFSETQ. The CDR3 totals 13 residues. The CDR3 loop is CASSSGQTYEQYF. The CDR3, as DNA: TGCGCCAGCAGCTCGGGACAGACCTACGAGCAGTACTTC.

The J gene is TRBJ1-4, the V gene TRBV2; D remains ambiguous. The germline V and J ends were trimmed by 8 bases and 0 bases, with 10 bases remaining between them. Per germline, CDR1 SNHLY and CDR2 FYNNEI. The CDR3 has 14 amino acids. This CDR3 is CASVLQATNEKLFF. The CDR3 region has the DNA TGTGCCAGCGTACTGCAGGCAACTAATGAAAAACTGTTTTTT.

The genes are TRBV28 and TRBJ1-1; 7 bases line up with TRBD1. V was pared by 6 bases and J by 0 bases, with 4 bases of the junction left unmatched. The CDR3 has 14 residues. CDR1 is MDHEN, CDR2 SYDVKM, per germline. This CDR3 reads CASRGGTVNTEAFF. For the CDR3, the DNA is TGTGCCAGCAGAGGGGGGACAGTGAACACTGAAGCTTTCTTT. The full variable domain, its missing parts supplied by reference TRBV28 and TRBJ1-1, is DVKVTQSSRYLVKRTGEKVFLECVQDMDHENMFWYRQDPGLGLRLIYFSYDVKMKEKGDIPEGYSVSREKKERFSLILESASTNQTSMYLCASRGGTVNTEAFFGQGTRLTVV.

V gene TRBV2 combines with J gene TRBJ1-2; no clear D gene. CDR1 and CDR2 (germline): SNHLY, FYNNEI. Trimming removed 4 bases from V and 0 bases from J, with 6 bases in between. The CDR3 runs 13 residues. The CDR3 DNA is TGTGCCAGCAGTGTGAGTCCTAACTATGGCTACACCTTC. It translates to CASSVSPNYGYTF.

The chain joins TRBV7-9 to TRBJ2-7, with a weak D call TRBD2 (6 bases). V was shortened by 5 bases and J by 0 bases, with 23 bases between the two germline ends. This CDR3 contains 18 residues. Germline V gene data show CDR1 as SEHNR and CDR2 as FQNEAQ (reference sequence). CDR3 loop: CASSLFEGSGFSSYEQYF. The CDR3 DNA sequence: TGTGCCAGCAGCCTCTTTGAAGGTAGCGGATTTAGCTCCTACGAGCAGTACTTC.

This chain connects TRBV10-2 to TRBJ2-5; D is unclear. The CDR3 consists of 15 residues. V was cut by 5 bases and J by 1 base, with 14 bases left in between. CDR1 WSHSY and CDR2 SAAADI come from the germline V gene. The CDR3: CASSPRSSGQETQYF. DNA for the CDR3: TGCGCCAGCAGTCCCAGGAGTTCGGGCCAAGAGACCCAGTACTTC.